The 20 T cell receptor beta chains reported below all come from one sample, sequenced in a study of blood T cells in healthy people across ages. A second PCR, run for about 6 to 11 cycles, used a sample-barcoded 5' primer plus a J-beta primer mix. TCRdb ran MiXCR on the 5' RACE reads and lists one entry per CDR3 protein. Of about 2 million distinct CDR3 sequences in the sample, roughly 50% are singletons; the top ten hold 2.1%. Specimen: blood. All receptors come from a woman in her thirties or forties in good health.

This clonotype appeared a few times. The CDR3 nucleotides are TGCAGCGTTTGCGAGACTGCGAACACTGAAGCTTTCTTT. This gives the protein CSVCETANTEAFF. The chain employs TRBV29-1 and TRBJ1-1; D is undetermined. The CDR3 sequence is 13 residues long. CDR1 is SQVTM and CDR2 is ANQGSEA in the germline V gene. The V end lost 5 bases, the J end lost 1 base, and 11 bases lay between the germline ends.

This clonotype was seen more than once but under ten times. The genes are TRBV4-2 and TRBJ2-3; D is uncertain. The germline V gene has CDR1 LGHNA and CDR2 YNFKEQ. There are 15 residues in the CDR3. V lost 1 base and J lost 0, with 8 bases in between. The CDR3 sequence is CASSQGSTSTDTQYF. CDR3 DNA sequence: TGTGCCAGCAGCCAAGGGTCAACTAGCACAGATACGCAGTATTTT.

This chain connects TRBV10-3 to TRBJ2-5; D ambiguous. Per germline, CDR1 ENHRY and CDR2 SYGVKD. V was trimmed by 3 bases and J by 7 bases, leaving 12 bases between them. The CDR3 extends over 13 amino acids. CDR3 DNA: TGTGCCATCAGTGACCCTATTACGGCGACCCAGTACTTC. It is translated as CAISDPITATQYF.

This clonotype has a handful of counts. The chain links TRBV6-5 to TRBJ1-2; TRBD1 aligns across 9 bases. Germline loops: CDR1 MNHEY, CDR2 SVGAGI. CDR3 length: 14 residues. Losses at the gene ends were 6 bases for V and 3 bases for J; bases not matched to a gene: 5. CDR3 in DNA: TGTGCCAGCAGCCGGACAGGGGAAGACTATGGCTACACCTTC. It is translated as CASSRTGEDYGYTF.

The V gene is TRBV4-2, the J gene TRBJ2-5; 11 positions match TRBD1. V shed 6 bases and J 4 bases; nucleotides not matched to a gene: 7. CDR3 length: 15 residues. Germline assignment: CDR1 LGHNA and CDR2 YNFKEQ. CDR3 coding DNA: TGTGCCAGCAGACCCTCCGGGACAGGGGGAGAGACCCAGTACTTC. This gives the protein CASRPSGTGGETQYF.

This clonotype was seen a handful of times. V is TRBV7-9 and J is TRBJ1-2; 7 bases match TRBD1. The CDR3 has 15 residues. The trim removed 3 bases at V and 4 bases at J, leaving 8 bases unmatched. Germline CDR1 reads SEHNR; CDR2 reads FQNEAQ (reference sequence). Here the CDR3 DNA reads TGTGCCAGCAGCTTCGGGCAGGGGGTCGGCTATGGCTACACCTTC. It specifies CASSFGQGVGYGYTF.

The V gene is TRBV6-2 or TRBV6-3, the J gene TRBJ2-3, with 7 positions matching TRBD2. With V trimmed by 4 bases and J by 0 bases, 13 bases remained unmatched. The germline V gene has CDR1 MNHEY and CDR2 SVGEGT. This CDR3 contains 18 residues. Here the CDR3 reads CASSWQRGRGLSTDTQYF. The CDR3 nucleotides read TGTGCCAGCAGTTGGCAGCGGGGAAGAGGATTGAGCACAGATACGCAGTATTTT.

The chain links TRBV28 to TRBJ1-2; 10 bases match TRBD1. Unmatched junction bases numbered 4, after V lost 3 bases and J lost 6 bases. The germline V gene encodes CDR1 MDHEN and CDR2 SYDVKM. This CDR3 has 14 residues. This CDR3 reads CASSFGDRGNGYTF. In nucleotides, the CDR3 is TGTGCCAGCAGTTTCGGGGACAGGGGAAATGGCTACACCTTC.

The chain is built from TRBV20-1 and TRBJ2-5, with 9 bases fitting TRBD1. The J call is uncertain, as TRBJ2-7 better fits the DNA end. Germline CDR1 DFQATT, CDR2 SNEGSKA (reference sequence). This CDR3 is 12 amino acids long. The CDR3 DNA follows: TGCAGTGCCAAGGACAGGGGCCACGAGCAGTACTTC. This encodes CSAKDRGHEQYF.

This clonotype was recorded at least ten times. For the CDR3, the DNA is TGTGCCAGCAGCCAGGCCAGCGGGGGGGCGTATAATGAGCAGTTCTTC. This codes for CASSQASGGAYNEQFF. This chain joins TRBV3-1 and TRBJ2-1; 10 nucleotides line up with TRBD2. The CDR3 consists of 16 residues. Germline CDR1 LGHDT, CDR2 YNNKEL (reference sequence). V gave up 3 bases and J gave up 7 bases; unmatched junction bases: 9.

There are a few counts of this clonotype. The chain uses TRBV28 and TRBJ2-5; tentatively, D is TRBD2 (7 bases). V was trimmed by 6 bases and J by 5 bases, leaving 22 bases between them. The CDR3 covers 16 residues. Germline-derived CDR1 and CDR2 are MDHEN and SYDVKM. CDR3 protein: CASSPRMWGGRETQYF. CDR3 DNA sequence: TGTGCCAGCAGCCCCCGAATGTGGGGGGGCCGGGAGACCCAGTACTTC.

V gene TRBV28 combines with J gene TRBJ2-1; the D gene could be TRBD1 or TRBD2 (7 bases each). Trimming shortened V by 8 bases and J by 6 bases, and 17 bases separated the two germline ends. The CDR3 covers 14 residues. The germline V gene encodes CDR1 MDHEN and CDR2 SYDVKM. The CDR3 loop is CASVQQGGANEQFF. In DNA form, the CDR3 reads TGTGCCAGCGTCCAGCAGGGGGGGGCCAATGAGCAGTTCTTC.

This clonotype was found a few times. The chain links TRBV5-1 to TRBJ1-2; D remains unclear. V gave up 5 bases and J gave up 6 bases, with 14 bases separating them. This CDR3 comprises 13 residues. Germline loops: CDR1 SGHRS, CDR2 YFSETQ. CDR3 nucleotide sequence: TGCGCCAGCAGTCCATCGACGGGCCATGGCTACACCTTC. Translated: CASSPSTGHGYTF.

V is TRBV7-2 and J is TRBJ1-5; D gene unclear. Germline loops: CDR1 SGHTA, CDR2 FQGNSA. Trimming pared 5 bases from V and 5 bases from J, leaving 16 bases between. This CDR3 spans 15 amino acids. CDR3: CASSPRQDPDQPQHF. The CDR3 DNA is TGTGCCAGCAGCCCACGTCAGGATCCGGATCAGCCCCAGCATTTT.

The V gene is TRBV29-1, the J gene TRBJ2-7, with 7 bases that match TRBD1. Germline V gives CDR1 SQVTM, CDR2 ANQGSEA. Trimming at V came to 4 bases and at J to 1 base, leaving 4 bases not matched to a gene. This CDR3 spans 13 amino acids. CDR3 nucleotide sequence: TGCAGCGTTGGCACGGGACAGTCCTACGAGCAGTACTTC. Translated: CSVGTGQSYEQYF.

J is TRBJ1-1 and V is TRBV6-1, with D tentatively TRBD1 (5 bases). The CDR3 sequence is 13 residues long. Trimming took off 8 bases at V and 6 bases at J, with 16 bases between the two ends. The germline V gene encodes CDR1 MNHNS and CDR2 SASEGT. The chain's CDR3 is CASGQSGTAEAFF. DNA for the CDR3: TGTGCCAGCGGACAATCTGGGACGGCTGAAGCTTTCTTT.

The CDR3 DNA reads TGCAGTGCTAGAGCCCAGGGCTTTAGCACAGATACGCAGTATTTT. Its translation is CSARAQGFSTDTQYF. The rearrangement links TRBV20-1 to TRBJ2-3; TRBD1 might be the D (5 bases). Germline V CDR1 and CDR2: DFQATT, SNEGSKA (reference sequence). The CDR3 extends over 15 amino acids. Deletions cut 1 base from V and 0 bases from J, with 11 bases between.

The chain links TRBV12-3 or TRBV12-4 to TRBJ2-1; TRBD2 agrees at 7 bases. V shed 8 bases and J 4 bases; nucleotides not matched to a gene: 14. The CDR3 is 16 amino acids. CDR3 sequence (DNA): TGTGCCAGCTACCCAAGGCGGGGGTCGGTTTACAATGAGCAGTTCTTC. It is translated as CASYPRRGSVYNEQFF.

The chain employs TRBV20-1 and TRBJ1-1; TRBD1 matches at 7 bases. The CDR3 length is 11 residues. Trimming removed 7 bases from V and 10 bases from J; junction bases left unmatched: 9. CDR1 is DFQATT and CDR2 is SNEGSKA in the germline V gene (reference sequence). Here the CDR3 reads CSGIRGLVAFF. CDR3 in DNA: TGCAGTGGTATCAGGGGGTTAGTAGCTTTCTTT.

The chain's CDR3 is CASSSRNRGDPYEQYF. The CDR3 DNA reads TGTGCCAGCAGTTCTAGAAACCGGGGTGATCCCTACGAGCAGTACTTC. The chain uses TRBV6-2 or TRBV6-3 and TRBJ2-7, with a possible D match to TRBD2 (5 bases). CDR1 is MNHEY, CDR2 SVGEGT, per germline. This CDR3 has 16 amino acids. V dropped 4 bases and J dropped 2 bases, with 18 bases sitting between them.